This entry lists 18 T cell receptor beta chains sequenced from one sample in a study of regulatory T cells in long-lasting Graves disease. Time point in this sample: newly diagnosed GD, antithyroid drugs for less than 3 months. Generation of the TCR library employed RNA extracted from PBMCs. The authors built TCR beta libraries using iRepertoire HTBI primers and Arm-PCR of CDR3 regions. Using its own MiXCR run on the multiplex PCR reads, TCRdb lists one record per CDR3 protein. The sample includes 350,000 to 450,000 distinct CDR3 sequences, 12% of them seen just once. The same specimen was also included in a second study, on T cells in Graves' hyperthyroidism and ophthalmopathy.

The sample here was peripheral blood mononuclear cells (PBMCs), taken at new diagnosis, from a patient treated with antithyroid drugs. All receptors come from a woman aged 18-29 years with Graves disease.

This clonotype was detected ten times or more. V and J are TRBV24-1 and TRBJ2-2; the D is unclear. Trimming shortened V by 4 bases and J by 9 bases, and 8 bases separated the two germline ends. This CDR3 contains 12 residues. Germline CDR1 and CDR2: KGHDR and SFDVKD. CDR3 DNA: TGTGCCACCAGTGACCCTGGAAGGGAGCTGTTTTTT. It specifies CATSDPGRELFF.

About this clonotype itself: A far larger clone is off by one base, so a read error is likely. The chain is built from TRBV6-1 and TRBJ2-7; 9 nucleotides agree with TRBD2. The closer fit of TRBJ2-3 to the DNA end suggests the J call may be wrong. Germline V gives CDR1 MNHNS, CDR2 SASEGT. This CDR3 contains 14 residues. For the CDR3, the DNA is TGTGCCAGCAGAGGACTAGCGCACACAGATATGCAGTATTTT. Amino acids: CASRGLAHTDMQYF.

Remarks on this clonotype: The likely explanation is a read error, given a far larger clone one base away. This chain uses TRBV2 with TRBJ2-4; 7 bases line up with TRBD1. The germline V gene has CDR1 SNHLY and CDR2 FYNNEI. The trim removed 11 bases at V and 13 bases at J, leaving 20 bases unmatched. CDR3 length: 14 amino acids. The CDR3, as DNA: TGTGCCGCCAAGGGCAGGGGGTTGAGCAATGAGCAGTACTTC. Its translation: CAAKGRGLSNEQYF.

This clonotype was seen more than once but under ten times. V is TRBV5-1 and J is TRBJ2-1; D is perhaps TRBD1 or TRBD2 (5 bases each). Trimming stripped 0 bases from V and 6 bases from J, with 10 bases between. The germline V gene has CDR1 SGHRS and CDR2 YFSETQ. This CDR3 contains 14 residues. The CDR3 protein is CASSLGGGSNEQFF. The CDR3 DNA is TGCGCCAGCAGCTTGGGGGGCGGGTCCAATGAGCAGTTCTTC.

The chain joins TRBV10-3 to TRBJ2-5; D is possibly TRBD2 (6 bases). V gave up 6 bases and J gave up 1 base, with 9 bases separating them. CDR1 is ENHRY and CDR2 is SYGVKD in the germline V gene. The CDR3 runs to 13 residues. In DNA, the CDR3 is TGTGCCATCAGGGGACTGGGCCAAGAGACCCAGTACTTC. Its translation: CAIRGLGQETQYF.

There are many counts of this clonotype. In DNA, the CDR3 is TGCGCCAGCAGCTTGTCCGGGACACCCACTGAAGCTTTCTTT. It specifies CASSLSGTPTEAFF. The chain couples TRBV5-1 to TRBJ1-1; D perhaps matches TRBD1 (6 bases). The V end lost 1 base, the J end lost 4 bases, and 11 bases lay between the germline ends. The CDR3 loop spans 14 amino acids. Germline CDR1 SGHRS, CDR2 YFSETQ. The variable domain in full, with the rest retrieved from reference TRBV5-1 and TRBJ1-1, is KAGVTQTPRYLIKTRGQQVTLSCSPISGHRSVSWYQQTPGQGLQFLFEYFSETQRNKGNFPGRFSGRQFSNSRSEMNVSTLELGDSALYLCASSLSGTPTEAFFGQGTRLTVV.

The V gene is TRBV28, the J gene TRBJ1-1; possible D gene TRBD1, 5 bases. This CDR3 contains 15 residues. V was trimmed by 5 bases and J by 1 base, leaving 14 bases between them. The germline V gene has CDR1 MDHEN and CDR2 SYDVKM. In DNA, the CDR3 is TGTGCCAGCAGTCCGATACAGGAGAAGAACACTGAAGCTTTCTTT. It yields the protein CASSPIQEKNTEAFF. Full variable domain (rest looked up from reference TRBV28 and TRBJ1-1): DVKVTQSSRYLVKRTGEKVFLECVQDMDHENMFWYRQDPGLGLRLIYFSYDVKMKEKGDIPEGYSVSREKKERFSLILESASTNQTSMYLCASSPIQEKNTEAFFGQGTRLTVV.

The sample holds many counts of this clonotype. The chain employs TRBV4-3 and TRBJ2-7, with TRBD1 matching over 7 bases. Germline V lookup: CDR1 LGHNA, CDR2 YSLEER. The junction had 9 bases not matched to a gene; V was cut back by 4 bases and J by 0 bases. The CDR3 runs 16 residues. CDR3 protein: CASSLQVGTVSYEQYF. DNA for the CDR3: TGCGCCAGCAGCCTCCAGGTGGGGACAGTCTCCTACGAGCAGTACTTC.

This chain uses TRBV20-1 with TRBJ2-7, with TRBD2 matching over 9 bases. The germline CDR1 and CDR2 sequences are DFQATT and SNEGSKA (reference sequence). The V gene end was trimmed by 3 bases and the J gene end by 0 bases; junction bases not matched to a gene: 0. The CDR3 extends over 13 amino acids. CDR3 protein: CSASSGSSYEQYF. CDR3 nucleotides: TGCAGTGCTAGTAGCGGGAGCTCCTACGAGCAGTACTTC.

The gene calls are TRBV19 and TRBJ1-2, with D unclear. The germline gives CDR1 LNHDA, CDR2 SQIVND (reference sequence). The ends were cut back, 4 bases at V and 5 bases at J, with 11 bases in the middle. The CDR3 length is 13 residues. The CDR3 region is CASSRRTGYGYTF. The CDR3 DNA is TGTGCCAGTAGTAGAAGGACTGGATATGGCTACACCTTC.

This clonotype was counted a single time. The chain uses TRBV3-1 and TRBJ2-7; 10 bases are shared with TRBD2. CDR1 and CDR2 (germline): LGHDT, YNNKEL (reference sequence). The length of the CDR3 is 15 residues. Trimming removed 0 bases from V and 5 bases from J; junction bases left unmatched: 4. This CDR3 reads CASSQDLSGGDEQYV. The CDR3 nucleotides read TGTGCCAGCAGCCAAGATCTGAGCGGGGGGGACGAGCAGTACGTC.

CDR3 DNA sequence: TGTGCCAGCAGTACGGCAAAATGGGGACACAAGAACACCGGGGAGCTGTTTTTT. Its protein is CASSTAKWGHKNTGELFF. V and J are TRBV12-3 or TRBV12-4 and TRBJ2-2, with D tentatively TRBD1 (6 bases). This CDR3 has 18 amino acids. V lost 5 bases to trimming and J lost 1 base, with 20 bases between them.

This clonotype occurred many times. V is TRBV11-2 and J is TRBJ2-1; TRBD2 agrees at 7 bases. The ends lost 1 base at V and 5 bases at J; junction bases unmatched: 11. This CDR3 region has 17 residues. In germline, CDR1 is SGHAT, CDR2 FQNNGV. The CDR3 loop is CASSLVGGLAANNEQFF. The CDR3 DNA reads as TGTGCCAGCAGCTTAGTGGGAGGGCTAGCGGCGAACAATGAGCAGTTCTTC.

At least ten counts were recorded for this clonotype. V gene TRBV5-1 combines with J gene TRBJ1-5; D is unresolved. Trimming removed 0 bases from V and 3 bases from J, with 10 bases in between. The length of the CDR3 is 15 residues. Germline CDR1 SGHRS, CDR2 YFSETQ. The CDR3, as DNA: TGCGCCAGCAGCTTGGAGGGCCTGAACAATCAGCCCCAGCATTTT. It encodes CASSLEGLNNQPQHF. The full variable domain, completed using reference TRBV5-1 and TRBJ1-5, is KAGVTQTPRYLIKTRGQQVTLSCSPISGHRSVSWYQQTPGQGLQFLFEYFSETQRNKGNFPGRFSGRQFSNSRSEMNVSTLELGDSALYLCASSLEGLNNQPQHFGDGTRLSIL.

This clonotype has only a few counts. This sequence joins TRBV4-1 and TRBJ2-1; the D gene is possibly TRBD2 (6 bases). Germline V CDR1 and CDR2: MGHRA, YSYEKL. This CDR3 region has 16 residues. The germline V and J ends were trimmed by 0 bases and 8 bases, with 17 bases remaining between them. CDR3 loop: CASSQEDYFGMYEQFF. In DNA, the CDR3 is TGCGCCAGCAGCCAAGAGGACTATTTCGGGATGTATGAGCAGTTCTTC.

This clonotype was recorded at least ten times. The chain joins TRBV20-1 to TRBJ2-1, with TRBD2 matching 7 bases. The germline V gene has CDR1 DFQATT and CDR2 SNEGSKA (reference sequence). This CDR3 has 16 residues. With 2 bases clipped from V and 3 bases from J, the junction kept 10 bases outside the gene matches. The CDR3 coding sequence is TGCAGTGCTAGACCCGAAGCGGGACCACTCTACAATGAGCAGTTCTTC. It codes for CSARPEAGPLYNEQFF.

This clonotype was seen repeatedly, ten times or more. This chain connects TRBV28 to TRBJ2-4, with 7 bases identical to TRBD1. V shed 3 bases and J 3 bases; nucleotides not matched to a gene: 8. CDR3 length: 16 amino acids. From germline, CDR1 is MDHEN and CDR2 SYDVKM. The CDR3 DNA sequence: TGTGCCAGCAGTTTCCCGAGAAGACAGGGCAAAAACATTCAGTACTTC. It is translated as CASSFPRRQGKNIQYF. The whole variable domain, filled in from reference TRBV28 and TRBJ2-4, reads DVKVTQSSRYLVKRTGEKVFLECVQDMDHENMFWYRQDPGLGLRLIYFSYDVKMKEKGDIPEGYSVSREKKERFSLILESASTNQTSMYLCASSFPRRQGKNIQYFGAGTRLSVL.

There are a few counts of this clonotype. The V gene is TRBV20-1, the J gene TRBJ2-1; D is unclear. CDR3 length: 14 residues. CDR1 DFQATT and CDR2 SNEGSKA come from the germline V gene (reference sequence). Trimming pared 3 bases from V and 9 bases from J, leaving 18 bases between. In DNA form, the CDR3 reads TGCAGTGCTAGTACCCGCGGCCTAGGCGCTGAGCAGTTCTTC. Protein: CSASTRGLGAEQFF.